Listed here are 14 T cell receptor beta chains from one sample, sequenced in a study of blood T cells in healthy people across ages. A J-beta primer mix and a sample-barcoded 5' primer were used in a second PCR of about 7 to 12 cycles. TCRdb fed the 5' RACE reads into MiXCR, producing one record per CDR3 protein. The sample carries approximately 1.5 million distinct CDR3 sequences, approximately 32% recorded once. What was sequenced was blood. These receptors were obtained from a woman aged 25 to 39 in good health.

The chain combines TRBV3-1 with TRBJ1-4, with D uncertain. This CDR3 spans 12 amino acids. V lost 2 bases to trimming and J lost 8 bases, with 6 bases between them. Germline lookup yields CDR1 LGHDT and CDR2 YNNKEL (reference sequence). CDR3 protein: CASSQREEKLFF. The CDR3 region has the DNA TGTGCCAGCAGCCAAAGGGAGGAAAAACTGTTTTTT.

This clonotype was counted many times. This chain connects TRBV20-1 to TRBJ2-7; TRBD1 might be the D (5 bases). This CDR3 has 13 residues. CDR1 is DFQATT and CDR2 is SNEGSKA in the germline V gene (reference sequence). Trimming left V 3 bases short and J 0 bases short, with 9 bases between. CDR3 DNA sequence: TGCAGTGCTAGGCCCGACAGCTCCTACGAGCAGTACTTC. Protein: CSARPDSSYEQYF.

The chain links TRBV9 to TRBJ2-7; 7 bases are a match to TRBD1. Germline CDR1 reads SGDLS; CDR2 reads YYNGEE. With V trimmed by 0 bases and J by 7 bases, 13 bases remained unmatched. This CDR3 is built from 16 residues. CDR3: CASSVVAGGDWGEQYF. In DNA form, the CDR3 reads TGTGCCAGCAGCGTAGTTGCAGGGGGTGACTGGGGGGAGCAGTACTTC.

Comment on this clonotype: A much larger clone is a single base away; this may be a read error. The rearrangement links TRBV7-9 to TRBJ2-3; 7 bases fit TRBD2. This CDR3 spans 13 amino acids. Trimming at V came to 2 bases and at J to 10 bases, leaving 6 bases not matched to a gene. Germline V lookup: CDR1 SEHNR, CDR2 FQNEAQ (reference sequence). The CDR3, as DNA: TGTGCCAGCAGCTTACCAGCCCGGGGGGCGCAGTATTTT. It codes for CASSLPARGAQYF.

The genes are TRBV6-1 and TRBJ2-3; D remains ambiguous. Germline CDR1 MNHNS, CDR2 SASEGT. Trimming took off 2 bases at V and 1 base at J, with 10 bases between the two ends. CDR3 length equals 15 residues. CDR3 sequence: CASSELDPRTDTQYF. DNA for the CDR3: TGTGCCAGCAGTGAACTAGATCCTCGCACAGATACGCAGTATTTT.

The V call is TRBV7-2, the J call TRBJ1-2; possible D gene TRBD1, 5 bases. V dropped 1 base and J dropped 4 bases, with 13 bases sitting between them. CDR3 length equals 15 residues. In germline, CDR1 is SGHTA, CDR2 FQGNSA. DNA for the CDR3: TGTGCCAGCAGCTTAGGATCGGCAGGGTCCTATGGCTACACCTTC. This encodes CASSLGSAGSYGYTF. Together with reference TRBV7-2 and TRBJ1-2, the CDR3 gives the full variable domain: GAGVSQSPSNKVTEKGKDVELRCDPISGHTALYWYRQSLGQGLEFLIYFQGNSAPDKSGLPSDRFSAERTGGSVSTLTIQRTQQEDSAVYLCASSLGSAGSYGYTFGSGTRLTVV.

The chain recombines TRBV10-3 with TRBJ1-5; 9 positions match TRBD1. V shed 4 bases and J 3 bases; nucleotides not matched to a gene: 1. Germline CDR1 ENHRY, CDR2 SYGVKD. This CDR3 has 14 amino acids. The CDR3 DNA reads as TGTGCCATCAGTGGGACAGGGGACAATCAGCCCCAGCATTTT. Translation gives CAISGTGDNQPQHF.

This clonotype was seen a handful of times. The V call is TRBV18, the J call TRBJ2-1, with 14 bases that match TRBD2. The V segment lost 5 bases and the J segment 12 bases; nucleotides outside the gene matches: 9. CDR1 and CDR2 from the germline V gene are KGHSH and LQKENI. The CDR3 spans 15 residues. CDR3 in DNA: TGTGCCAGCTCAATCCCGGGACTAGCGGGAGAAGGGCAGTTCTTC. The encoded protein is CASSIPGLAGEGQFF. Full variable domain (rest looked up from reference TRBV18 and TRBJ2-1): NAGVMQNPRHLVRRRGQEARLRCSPMKGHSHVYWYRQLPEEGLKFMVYLQKENIIDESGMPKERFSAEFPKEGPSILRIQQVVRGDSAAYFCASSIPGLAGEGQFFGPGTRLTVL.

CDR3 in amino acids: CASSQRVLNPEKLFF. Here the CDR3 DNA reads TGCGCCAGCAGCCAACGGGTTCTCAATCCCGAAAAACTGTTTTTT. The gene calls are TRBV4-1 and TRBJ1-4; unclear D gene. The germline V and J ends were trimmed by 2 bases and 8 bases, with 15 bases remaining between them. The CDR3 is 15 residues long. The germline gives CDR1 MGHRA, CDR2 YSYEKL.

V is TRBV4-1 and J is TRBJ2-1; 9 bases are shared with TRBD2. The length of the CDR3 is 17 residues. The trim removed 0 bases at V and 7 bases at J, leaving 10 bases unmatched. The germline gives CDR1 MGHRA, CDR2 YSYEKL. CDR3 in DNA: TGCGCCAGCAGCCAAGATGGTAGCGGGAGTGTATGGAATGAGCAGTTCTTC. Its protein is CASSQDGSGSVWNEQFF.

V usage is TRBV20-1 and J usage is TRBJ2-3; perhaps D is TRBD1 or TRBD2 (6 bases each). The CDR3 covers 16 residues. CDR1 is DFQATT, CDR2 SNEGSKA, per germline (reference sequence). Trimming left V 6 bases short and J 6 bases short, with 25 bases between. This CDR3 is CSARKSGALGTDTQYF. The CDR3 DNA sequence: TGCAGTGCCCGAAAGTCGGGGGCGCTAGGGACCGATACGCAGTATTTT.

There are a few counts of this clonotype. V usage is TRBV3-1 and J usage is TRBJ2-1; D gene unclear. Trimming took 4 bases from V and 8 from J, leaving 12 bases between them. In germline, CDR1 is LGHDT, CDR2 YNNKEL (reference sequence). This CDR3 spans 13 amino acids. CDR3 DNA sequence: TGTGCCAGCAGCCTTACCACGTTCCATGAGCAGTTCTTC. Residues: CASSLTTFHEQFF.

The V gene is TRBV4-2, the J gene TRBJ2-3; D is uncertain. V was pared by 5 bases and J by 4 bases, with 10 bases between. Per the germline V gene, CDR1 is LGHNA and CDR2 is YNFKEQ. The CDR3 runs to 13 residues. The CDR3 DNA is TGTGCCAGCAGCTCCGCTCCGGCAGATACGCAGTATTTT. Translation gives CASSSAPADTQYF.

A single count supports this clonotype. V is TRBV5-1 and J is TRBJ2-5, with 10 bases identical to TRBD2. V lost 0 bases and J lost 2; bases outside the gene matches: 4. CDR1 and CDR2 from the germline V gene are SGHRS and YFSETQ. The CDR3 is 16 residues long. CDR3 in DNA: TGCGCCAGCAGCTTGGGTGGACTAGCGGCTCAAGAGACCCAGTACTTC. This sequence encodes CASSLGGLAAQETQYF.